The 27 T cell receptor beta chains below come from one sample, sequenced in a study of blood T cell repertoires in COVID-19. Libraries were prepared by immunoSEQ multiplex PCR; TCRdb keeps only in-frame clonotypes and omits some of them. This sample carries 75,000 to 85,000 clones, more than 75% of them seen once, and the ten largest clones take about 10%. Input material: peripheral blood. The source is a man aged 55 to 70 with COVID-19, enrolled during active disease.

V is TRBV19 and J is TRBJ1-2; TRBD1 agrees at 10 bases. With 4 bases clipped from V and 6 bases from J, the junction kept 11 bases outside the gene matches. Germline-derived CDR1 and CDR2 are LNHDA and SQIVND (reference sequence). The length of the CDR3 is 16 residues. The CDR3 protein is CASSTGQGLEVDGYTF. The DNA of the CDR3 is TGTGCCAGTAGTACGGGACAGGGGCTGGAGGTGGATGGCTACACCTTC.

Concerning this clone itself: At one of its ends the junction is not consistent with the germline gene, which may arise from a read error. This chain uses TRBV18 with TRBJ1-5; D is uncertain. From germline, CDR1 is KGHSH and CDR2 LQKENI. CDR3 length: 17 residues. CDR3 region: CASSPPPGATRNQPQHF. The CDR3 DNA reads TGTGCCAGCTCCCCACCACCAGGAGCCACTAGGAATCAGCCCCAGCATTTT.

V usage is TRBV19 and J usage is TRBJ2-1, with TRBD1 as a possible D gene (5 bases). Trimming pared 2 bases from V and 6 bases from J, leaving 8 bases between. CDR1 is LNHDA and CDR2 is SQIVND in the germline V gene (reference sequence). The CDR3 sequence is 13 residues long. The CDR3 DNA follows: TGTGCCAGTAGTATACAAAGGGGCAATGAGCAGTTCTTC. It is translated as CASSIQRGNEQFF.

The rearrangement links TRBV5-1 to TRBJ2-7, with 7 bases matching TRBD1. From germline, CDR1 is SGHRS and CDR2 YFSETQ. CDR3 length: 15 residues. The V gene end was trimmed by 0 bases and the J gene end by 2 bases; junction bases not matched to a gene: 5. CDR3 nucleotide sequence: TGCGCCAGCAGCTTGGAACAGGGGCCCACCTACGAGCAGTACTTC. Residues: CASSLEQGPTYEQYF.

This clone was counted only a few times. V is TRBV5-4 and J is TRBJ2-7; D might be TRBD1 (6 bases). Germline loops: CDR1 SGHNT, CDR2 YYREEE (reference sequence). With 0 bases removed from V and 11 bases from J, the gap between germline ends came to 12 bases. This CDR3 has 12 residues. The CDR3 loop is CASSLAEGVEYF. The CDR3, as DNA: TGTGCCAGCAGCTTGGCCGAGGGGGTCGAGTACTTC. The full variable domain, rest sourced from reference TRBV5-4 and TRBJ2-7, is ETGVTQSPTHLIKTRGQQVTLRCSSQSGHNTVSWYQQALGQGPQFIFQYYREEENGRGNFPPRFSGLQFPNYSSELNVNALELDDSALYLCASSLAEGVEYFGPGTRLTVT.

V gene TRBV28 combines with J gene TRBJ1-3; maybe TRBD1 (5 bases). The V end lost 7 bases, the J end lost 4 bases, and 17 bases lay between the germline ends. The CDR3 loop spans 15 amino acids. CDR1 and CDR2 (germline): MDHEN, SYDVKM. This CDR3 is CASTTGLSSGNTIYF. In nucleotides, the CDR3 is TGTGCCAGCACCACGGGACTATCTTCGGGAAACACCATATATTTT.

This clone was seen once. The genes are TRBV5-5 and TRBJ2-1; 8 bases are a match to TRBD2. The germline CDR1 and CDR2 sequences are SGHKS and YYEKEE (reference sequence). This CDR3 is 13 amino acids long. With V trimmed by 4 bases and J by 8 bases, 5 bases remained unmatched. CDR3 loop: CASSPRGGYEQFF. CDR3 DNA sequence: TGTGCCAGCAGCCCCCGGGGGGGATATGAGCAGTTCTTC.

The gene calls are TRBV18 and TRBJ2-5; TRBD2 might be the D (6 bases). Per the germline V gene, CDR1 is KGHSH and CDR2 is LQKENI. Trimming cost V 0 bases and J 4 bases, with 9 bases left between them. The CDR3 contains 14 residues. CDR3 sequence: CASSPPPEGETQYF. The CDR3 DNA sequence: TGTGCCAGCTCACCACCCCCGGAGGGAGAGACCCAGTACTTC. Drawing the rest from reference TRBV18 and TRBJ2-5, the complete variable domain is NAGVMQNPRHLVRRRGQEARLRCSPMKGHSHVYWYRQLPEEGLKFMVYLQKENIIDESGMPKERFSAEFPKEGPSILRIQQVVRGDSAAYFCASSPPPEGETQYFGPGTRLLVL.

The chain uses TRBV5-1 and TRBJ1-1; D is undetermined. CDR3 length: 15 residues. V was pared by 4 bases and J by 0 bases, with 13 bases between. The germline V gene encodes CDR1 SGHRS and CDR2 YFSETQ. For the CDR3, the DNA is TGCGCCAGCAGCCCCGGGTCGTTGGTGAACACTGAAGCTTTCTTT. Translated: CASSPGSLVNTEAFF.

This CDR3 reads CASSIDRNGNTIYF. In DNA form, the CDR3 reads TGTGCCAGTAGTATAGACAGGAATGGAAACACCATATATTTT. This rearrangement joins TRBV19 to TRBJ1-3; D is uncertain. Trimming shortened V by 0 bases and J by 3 bases, and 6 bases separated the two germline ends. The germline gives CDR1 LNHDA, CDR2 SQIVND (reference sequence). CDR3 length equals 14 residues.

The rearrangement links TRBV3-1 (or the pseudogene TRBV3-2) to TRBJ2-7; unclear D gene. Trimming took 0 bases from V and 6 from J, leaving 15 bases between them. The CDR3 spans 15 residues. Germline V gene sequence: CDR1 LGHDT, CDR2 YNNKEL (reference sequence). Here the CDR3 DNA reads TGTGCCAGCAGCCAAGATAGTACCTCGAGCTCCGAGCAGTACTTC. It specifies CASSQDSTSSSEQYF.

The rearrangement links TRBV27 to TRBJ2-3, with TRBD1 matching 7 bases. The V gene end was trimmed by 7 bases and the J gene end by 6 bases; junction bases not matched to a gene: 7. The CDR3 runs 13 residues. Per the germline V gene, CDR1 is MNHEY and CDR2 is SMNVEV (reference sequence). CDR3 loop: CASTMTGLDTQYF. CDR3 DNA sequence: TGTGCCAGCACAATGACAGGGCTCGATACGCAGTATTTT.

The chain carries TRBV10-3 and TRBJ2-6; 12 positions agree with TRBD2. V trimming: 4 bases; J trimming: 0 bases; junction bases outside the gene matches: 1. The germline CDR1 and CDR2 sequences are ENHRY and SYGVKD. The CDR3 covers 17 residues. The DNA of the CDR3 is TGTGCCATCAGTGGGACTAGCGGGGTCTCTGGGGCCAACGTCCTGACTTTC. Translating gives CAISGTSGVSGANVLTF.

This sequence joins TRBV6-5 and TRBJ2-7, with 9 bases lining up with TRBD2. V shed 0 bases, J shed 3 bases, and the junction held 6 bases outside the gene matches. The CDR3 is 16 residues long. Per germline, CDR1 MNHEY and CDR2 SVGAGI. The CDR3 nucleotides are TGTGCCAGCAGTTACTCCCGGACTAGCGACCTCTACGAGCAGTACTTC. Translated: CASSYSRTSDLYEQYF.

The J gene is TRBJ1-1, the V gene TRBV4-1; D not resolved. CDR1 is MGHRA and CDR2 is YSYEKL in the germline V gene. V lost 0 bases and J lost 4, with 12 bases in between. This CDR3 region has 15 residues. CDR3 coding DNA: TGCGCCAGCAGCCAAGATGCTCCCCGGGGCACTGAAGCTTTCTTT. It codes for CASSQDAPRGTEAFF.

This chain uses TRBV7-3 with TRBJ2-5; tentatively, D is TRBD1 (5 bases). Germline CDR1 is SGHTA and CDR2 is FQGTGA. The V end lost 0 bases, the J end lost 3 bases, and 11 bases lay between the germline ends. The CDR3 is 15 residues long. CDR3 nucleotide sequence: TGTGCCAGCAGCTTAACCGGGCGCAGGGAAGAGACCCAGTACTTC. Its protein is CASSLTGRREETQYF.

V and J are TRBV3-1 (or the pseudogene TRBV3-2) and TRBJ1-6; 7 bases line up with TRBD1. Germline assignment: CDR1 LGHDT and CDR2 YNNKEL (reference sequence). CDR3 length equals 15 residues. V shed 1 base and J 10 bases; nucleotides not matched to a gene: 7. The CDR3 is CASSQGEQGGSPLHF. CDR3 DNA sequence: TGTGCCAGCAGCCAAGGGGAGCAGGGGGGCTCACCCCTCCACTTT.

The chain carries TRBV24-1 and TRBJ2-3; 9 bases are shared with TRBD2. The CDR3 has 17 residues. Trimming took 6 bases from V and 3 from J; bases not matched to a gene: 12. Germline CDR1 KGHDR, CDR2 SFDVKD. CDR3 residues: CATSTPSGKPKTDTQYF. Here the CDR3 DNA reads TGTGCCACCAGTACCCCTAGCGGGAAACCCAAAACAGATACGCAGTATTTT.

This sequence joins TRBV7-9 and TRBJ1-4; possibly TRBD1 for D (5 bases). CDR1 SEHNR and CDR2 FQNEAQ come from the germline V gene (reference sequence). The CDR3 is 16 residues long. Trimming pared 4 bases from V and 0 bases from J, leaving 12 bases between. The chain's CDR3 is CASSSWGDTTNEKLFF. The CDR3 nucleotides read TGTGCCAGCAGCTCCTGGGGGGATACAACTAATGAAAAACTGTTTTTT.

This chain links TRBV18 with TRBJ1-2; tentatively, D is TRBD1 (6 bases). Germline V gene lookup returns CDR1 KGHSH and CDR2 LQKENI. Trimming removed 3 bases at V and 4 bases at J, with 9 bases between. The CDR3 length is 13 residues. The CDR3 region is CASSPRDTYGYTF. CDR3 in DNA: TGTGCCAGCTCACCTCGGGACACCTATGGCTACACCTTC.

This sequence joins TRBV6-5 and TRBJ1-1, with D possibly TRBD1 on 6 matching bases. Germline V gene data show CDR1 as MNHEY and CDR2 as SVGAGI. The V end was cut by 4 bases, the J end by 2 bases, with 11 bases between. The CDR3 is 14 residues long. The CDR3 bases are TGTGCCAGCAGTTGGAGACAGGCCAACACTGAAGCTTTCTTT. It translates to CASSWRQANTEAFF.

Details on this clone: Other DNA variants within this sample encode the same CDR3. The rearrangement links TRBV6-5 to TRBJ2-7; the match to TRBD2 covers 8 bases. CDR1 MNHEY and CDR2 SVGAGI come from the germline V gene. The V segment lost 0 bases and the J segment 4 bases; nucleotides outside the gene matches: 5. CDR3 length: 15 amino acids. Here the CDR3 DNA reads TGTGCCAGCAGTTACTCCAGCGGGAGTAGTTACGAGCAGTACTTC. Translated, it gives CASSYSSGSSYEQYF.

This sequence joins TRBV27 and TRBJ2-1; a possible D gene is TRBD2 (5 bases). V was clipped by 2 bases and J by 5 bases, with 13 bases between them. This CDR3 contains 15 residues. The germline V gene has CDR1 MNHEY and CDR2 SMNVEV (reference sequence). The CDR3 reads CASSLISSGHNEQFF. CDR3 DNA sequence: TGTGCCAGCAGTTTAATCTCCAGCGGCCACAATGAGCAGTTCTTC.

The chain links TRBV6-6 to TRBJ2-7, with 7 bases aligning to TRBD1. CDR1 is MNHNY and CDR2 is SVGAGI in the germline V gene (reference sequence). With V trimmed by 5 bases and J by 3 bases, 16 bases remained unmatched. The CDR3 is 17 residues long. The CDR3 DNA reads TGTGCCAGCAGTCAACCCCCCCAGGACAGGCGGAGCTACGAGCAGTACTTC. It specifies CASSQPPQDRRSYEQYF.

The genes are TRBV2 and TRBJ1-2; D is unclear. Germline CDR1 reads SNHLY; CDR2 reads FYNNEI. The CDR3 sequence is 12 residues long. The V end lost 6 bases, the J end lost 4 bases, and 9 bases lay between the germline ends. CDR3 loop: CASRDDTYGYTF. The CDR3 coding sequence is TGTGCCAGCAGAGACGACACCTATGGCTACACCTTC.

The sample holds a few counts of this clone. This sequence joins TRBV10-2 and TRBJ2-7; possible D gene TRBD2, 6 bases. Germline CDR1 WSHSY, CDR2 SAAADI. V was trimmed by 7 bases and J by 6 bases, leaving 19 bases between them. This CDR3 is built from 14 residues. The CDR3 sequence is CASNDRRRAREQYF. CDR3 DNA sequence: TGCGCCAGCAACGATCGAAGGAGGGCCCGCGAGCAGTACTTC.

The chain combines TRBV6-5 with TRBJ1-1; 12 nucleotides line up with TRBD1. Germline lookup yields CDR1 MNHEY and CDR2 SVGAGI. V shed 6 bases, J shed 4 bases, and the junction held 6 bases outside the gene matches. The CDR3 covers 15 residues. The DNA for the CDR3 is TGTGCCAGCAGACAGGGACAGGGGGCGAGCACTGAAGCTTTCTTT. As protein: CASRQGQGASTEAFF.